These 12 T cell receptor beta chains came from one sample sequenced in a study of response to subunit inactivated influenza vaccine. TCRdb reprocessed the RT-PCR reads via MiXCR and lists one record per CDR3 protein. Here the sample spans 800,000 to 1,000,000 distinct CDR3 sequences, around 21% being singletons. Sequences were derived from PBMCs from blood, sampled roughly 5 days after vaccination. The receptor set was obtained from a man between 45 and 60 years old who received an inactivated influenza vaccine.

CDR3 DNA: TGTGCCAGCAGCGGACAGGTCAATAGCAATCAGCCCCAGCATTTT. Translated, it gives CASSGQVNSNQPQHF. The chain carries TRBV2 and TRBJ1-5, with TRBD1 matching 7 bases. The CDR3 contains 15 residues. Trimming took 6 bases from V and 0 from J; bases not matched to a gene: 5. Germline CDR1 reads SNHLY; CDR2 reads FYNNEI.

V usage is TRBV12-3 or TRBV12-4 and J usage is TRBJ1-5; no firm D call. The V end lost 6 bases, the J end lost 1 base, and 13 bases lay between the germline ends. The CDR3 runs to 15 residues. CDR3 nucleotides: TGTGCCAGCAGCCCCGGGCTTAGAAGCAATCAGCCCCAGCATTTT. Amino acid sequence: CASSPGLRSNQPQHF.

This clonotype was counted between two and nine times. J is TRBJ2-2 and V is TRBV29-1; D gene uncertain. In germline, CDR1 is SQVTM, CDR2 ANQGSEA. The germline V and J ends were trimmed by 4 bases and 3 bases, with 9 bases remaining between them. The CDR3 extends over 13 amino acids. CDR3 amino acids: CSVARRDTGELFF. CDR3 DNA: TGCAGCGTTGCCCGACGTGACACCGGGGAGCTGTTTTTT.

This clonotype was recorded at least ten times. The V gene is TRBV29-1, the J gene TRBJ2-1, with D possibly matching TRBD1 (6 bases). V dropped 0 bases and J dropped 5 bases, with 17 bases sitting between them. Germline values: CDR1 SQVTM, CDR2 ANQGSEA. This CDR3 contains 16 residues. The CDR3 here is CSVEDHDRSRNNEQFF. CDR3 sequence (DNA): TGCAGCGTTGAAGATCATGACAGGTCAAGGAACAATGAGCAGTTCTTC.

The chain is built from TRBV10-3 and TRBJ2-3; possibly TRBD1 for D (6 bases). This CDR3 is built from 14 residues. V lost 6 bases to trimming and J lost 0 bases, with 10 bases between them. Germline V gene data show CDR1 as ENHRY and CDR2 as SYGVKD. Here the CDR3 reads CAIRGRGSTDTQYF. CDR3 sequence (DNA): TGTGCCATCAGGGGCAGGGGTAGCACAGATACGCAGTATTTT.

The table lists this clonotype with a few counts. The chain has TRBV11-2 and TRBJ1-4; TRBD1 aligns across 9 bases. V trimming: 6 bases; J trimming: 7 bases; junction bases outside the gene matches: 6. The CDR3 runs to 14 residues. Looked up from germline, CDR1 is SGHAT and CDR2 is FQNNGV. The CDR3 DNA reads TGTGCCAGCAGTCCGACAGGGGGTCGTGAAAAACTGTTTTTT. Translating gives CASSPTGGREKLFF. The variable domain in full, with the rest retrieved from reference TRBV11-2 and TRBJ1-4, is EAGVAQSPRYKIIEKRQSVAFWCNPISGHATLYWYQQILGQGPKLLIQFQNNGVVDDSQLPKDRFSAERLKGVDSTLKIQPAKLEDSAVYLCASSPTGGREKLFFGSGTQLSVL.

This clonotype was counted once. One end of the junction fails to match germline, which may point to a read error. This chain uses TRBV4-2 with TRBJ2-1; 8 bases match TRBD2. The germline gives CDR1 LGHNA, CDR2 YNFKEQ. CDR3 length: 17 amino acids. CDR3 sequence reads: CASSQDFGGGLYNEQLF. As DNA, the CDR3 is TGTGCCAGCAGCCAAGATTTTGGCGGGGGGCTCTACAATGAGCAGCTCTTC.

The table lists this clonotype with a few counts. V is TRBV2 and J is TRBJ2-5, with D perhaps TRBD1 (6 bases). V lost 7 bases and J 5 bases, leaving 17 bases between the germline ends. The CDR3 has 14 residues. The germline CDR1 and CDR2 sequences are SNHLY and FYNNEI. CDR3 sequence reads: CASNPSQGWETQYF. The CDR3 DNA follows: TGTGCCAGCAATCCGTCTCAGGGGTGGGAGACCCAGTACTTC.

This clonotype was recorded many times. This chain uses TRBV12-3 or TRBV12-4 with TRBJ2-2, with D hard to call. Trimming took 8 bases from V and 0 from J, leaving 4 bases between them. The CDR3 is 12 amino acids. DNA for the CDR3: TGTGCCAGCGGCGCGAACACCGGGGAGCTGTTTTTT. This sequence encodes CASGANTGELFF.

This clonotype was found a few times. The chain combines TRBV7-8 with TRBJ1-5, with 9 bases lining up with TRBD1. Germline loops: CDR1 SGHVS, CDR2 FQNEAQ. Unmatched junction bases numbered 7, after V lost 5 bases and J lost 2 bases. The length of the CDR3 is 16 residues. The CDR3, as DNA: TGTGCCAGCAGCAGTCGGACAGGGGTGGGCAATCAGCCCCAGCATTTT. Residues: CASSSRTGVGNQPQHF.

This clonotype was seen a few times. This chain joins TRBV5-1 and TRBJ2-7, with a weak D call TRBD1 (5 bases). Germline CDR1 SGHRS, CDR2 YFSETQ. CDR3 length equals 14 residues. V dropped 4 bases and J dropped 1 base, with 12 bases sitting between them. Here the CDR3 reads CASSAAQGSYEQYF. As DNA, the CDR3 is TGCGCCAGCAGCGCGGCCCAGGGTTCCTACGAGCAGTACTTC.

This clonotype was recorded at least ten times. The rearrangement links TRBV28 to TRBJ1-2; a weak D match, TRBD1 (5 bases). The V gene lost 2 bases and the J gene lost 1 base, with 8 bases spanning the gap. The CDR3 totals 14 residues. Per germline, CDR1 MDHEN and CDR2 SYDVKM. The CDR3 DNA reads as TGTGCCAGCAGTTTAGGGACCTTTAACTATGGCTACACCTTC. Protein sequence: CASSLGTFNYGYTF.